This T cell receptor beta chain was sequenced for a study of blood T cell repertoires in COVID-19 (dated by TCRdb to 2018 to 2020). The study in broad terms: Collaborator samples came from the United States, Italy and Spain and covered acute and convalescent phases of COVID-19. HLA class I and class II types, where available, came from metadata supplied by the sample provider rather than from assay-based typing. Sample metadata almost always included a de-identified subject ID, COVID-19 status, age in years and sex. Deeply sampled blood TCRbeta repertoires from subjects exposed to, actively infected with, or recovered from COVID-19 were included in the dataset. Samples came from the ongoing ImmuneRACE study (first 160 participants) plus 1,254 subjects from 6 global collaborators. The material from the prospective study consisted of cDNA or gDNA derived from T cells, B-cell-depleted T cells, or PBMCs. The repertoires were released in a freely available public database meant as a resource for research on the immune response to SARS-CoV-2.

Turning to this clone: It lacks a known antigen. No base-level quality is on record; no much larger clone is a single base apart.

Another Seattle source contributed samples from volunteer blood donors who had recovered from COVID-19. The collaborating institutions used their own protocols to collect whole blood in K2EDTA tubes. Collaborator samples were shipped for TCRbeta analysis as frozen whole blood, isolated PBMCs, or DNA extracted from either sample type. The immunoSEQ Assay, a bias-controlled multiplex PCR, was used to amplify TCRbeta CDR3 regions from genomic DNA. The published analysis was carried out like this. The number of nucleated cells in each sample was estimated from the amplification of reference gene primers within the assay. To quantify the absolute abundance of each unique TCRbeta CDR3 rearrangement, sequence reads were collapsed and filtered. Productive Simpson clonality was computed per sample as the square root of Simpson's diversity index over productive rearrangements. What TCRdb holds here is the immuneACCESS table cut down to in-frame rearrangements. Part of the clones is not present; checked against another copy, under half of the missing clones reflect an unresolved V gene, and the others are unexplained. The DNA was the basis for D and trimming; V, J and clone size are from that table. For this sample the table gives over 250,000 clones, of which 83% were detected only once. The top ten hold 8% to 10% of the sample.

Counted from cysteine to phenylalanine, this CDR3 has 13 amino acids. Only the CDR3 part of the read is kept: 39 bases, read in frame from the first base. The germline V gene gives CDR1 as SGHRS and CDR2 as YFSETQ. The V end loses 1 base and the J end loses 9 bases, and a stretch of 11 bases separates them. Beyond this particular receptor, the publication reports: Clinical and demographic metadata were provided uncurated, with the amount varying by source and participant.

The receptor chain draws on TRBV5-1 and TRBJ2-1; TRBD2 is possibly the D segment (6 matching bases). Sequenced material: peripheral blood. The TCR originated in a woman in her forties or fifties who had recovered from COVID-19. The CDR3 region has the sequence CASSLPSEAEQFF. The DNA sequence is given as TGCGCCAGCAGCTTGCCTAGCGAGGCTGAGCAGTTCTTC.